This TCR beta chain is drawn from a study of cytomegalovirus exposure and HLA in healthy donors. Study findings and constraints: A list of roughly 180 TCR beta chains associated with cytomegalovirus was given. Likely technical artifact: a cluster of highly shared sequence variants.

With respect to this clone: The antigen is unknown.

V was clipped by 4 bases and J by 3 bases, with 16 bases between them. The length of the CDR3 is 16 residues. Per germline, CDR1 SGDLS and CDR2 YYNGEE. The primer mix had 60 Vbeta and 13 Jbeta primers. Using immunoSEQ multiplex PCR, the repertoire was profiled, and TCRdb retains in-frame clones only, with some absent. Of about 110,000 clones listed, about 80% are singletons. The sequence came from a man in his forties or fifties in good health and CMV-seropositive. Sequencing was done on a sample of PBMCs. This chain links TRBV9 with TRBJ2-2; maybe TRBD2 (5 bases). CDR3 DNA sequence: TGTGCCAGCAGCCCCCGAGGGCGGATGGACACCGGGGAGCTGTTTTTT. This sequence encodes CASSPRGRMDTGELFF. The full variable domain, with the rest looked up from reference TRBV9 and TRBJ2-2, is DSGVTQTPKHLITATGQRVTLRCSPRSGDLSVYWYQQSLDQGLQFLIQYYNGEERAKGNILERFSAQQFPDLHSELNLSSLELGDSALYFCASSPRGRMDTGELFFGEGSRLTVL.